The rows below give T cell receptor beta chains drawn from one sample of a study of Ad26.COV2.S vaccination and SARS-CoV-2 variants. The data were produced by immunoSEQ multiplex PCR, yet TCRdb's version contains in-frame clones alone and is incomplete. This sample has 180,000 or so clones, with approximately 90% found just once. The input for sequencing was peripheral blood, taken after recovery from COVID-19. The source is a human donor who had recovered from COVID-19. The CDR3 runs from the conserved cysteine through the conserved F or W. A D gene is named only where the DNA matches it firmly. Clone size is shown for a subset of rows, as once, few, many or a class of expanded clone.

NA	few	TRBV27	TRBJ1-3	TGTGCCAGCAGTTTAGGCAGAGGAAACACCATATATTTT	CASSLGRGNTIYF
TRBD1	many	TRBV11-2	TRBJ2-7	TGTGCCAGCAGCTTGGGACAGCACTCATACGAGCAGTACTTC	CASSLGQHSYEQYF
NA	NA	TRBV9	TRBJ2-3	TGTGCCAGCAGCGTAGCCGCGGGGAGGACAGATACGCAGTATTTT	CASSVAAGRTDTQYF
NA	NA	TRBV12-3/TRBV12-4	TRBJ1-2	TGTGCCAGCAGCAATCCTTTGGGGGGCTACACCTTC	CASSNPLGGYTF
NA	NA	TRBV27	TRBJ1-4	TGTGCCAGCAGTTCGTTGGGGGCAGGGCGTAATGAAAAACTGTTTTTT	CASSSLGAGRNEKLFF
NA	NA	TRBV28	TRBJ2-2	TGTGCCAGCACCCTGACAGAGGAAAGCGGGGAGCTGTTTTTT	CASTLTEESGELFF
TRBD1	NA	TRBV11-3	TRBJ2-1	TGTGCCAGCAGCCCAGGGGGCGGAGAACATGAGCAGTTCTTC	CASSPGGGEHEQFF
NA	few	TRBV19	TRBJ1-2	TGTGCCAGTAGCCCCATGGGAGGGGCCGGAGACTATGGCTACACCTTC	CASSPMGGAGDYGYTF
NA	NA	TRBV12-3/TRBV12-4	TRBJ1-2	TGTGCCAGCAGTGGGGGGGCCGCCTATGGCTACACCTTC	CASSGGAAYGYTF
NA	once	TRBV5-1	TRBJ1-1	TGCGCCAGCAGCTTGGGGTCAGTGAACACTGAAGCTTTCTTT	CASSLGSVNTEAFF
NA	NA	TRBV18	TRBJ2-1	TGTGCCAGCTCAGCCCGGTTGGGGGAGCAGTTCTTC	CASSARLGEQFF
NA	NA	TRBV19	TRBJ2-5	TGTGCCAGTAGTTCATCCGGCATGGAGACCCAGTACTTC	CASSSSGMETQYF
NA	NA	TRBV4-1	TRBJ2-3	TGCGCCAGCAGCCAAGCCCGGGACCTTACGCAGTATTTT	CASSQARDLTQYF
NA	NA	TRBV5-1	TRBJ2-1	TGCGCCAGCAGCTTGGATTTTTCAGGGGTACAGTTCTTC	CASSLDFSGVQFF
NA	NA	TRBV6-5	TRBJ2-3	TGTGTCCTGAGCGCTATTACAGATACGCAGTATTTT	CVLSAITDTQYF
NA	NA	TRBV28	TRBJ1-1	TGTGCCAGCAGTTTTGGGAGAACTGAAGCTTTCTTT	CASSFGRTEAFF
NA	NA	TRBV6-5	TRBJ1-1	TGTGCCAGCAGTTTTCTAGGGGCGAACACTGAAGCTTTCTTT	CASSFLGANTEAFF
NA	few	TRBV6-2/TRBV6-3	TRBJ2-7	TGTGCCAGCAGTTATAACTACGAGCAGTACTTC	CASSYNYEQYF
TRBD2	NA	TRBV4-1	TRBJ2-5	TGCGCCAGCAGCCAAGTTGATGTCCGGACTAGCGGGCAAGAGACCCAGTACTTC	CASSQVDVRTSGQETQYF
NA	NA	TRBV4-1	TRBJ2-5	TGCGCCAGCAGCCAAGATAAATGGGCTAGTCAAGAGACCCAGTACTTC	CASSQDKWASQETQYF
NA	few	TRBV3-1/TRBV3-2	TRBJ2-5	TGTGCCAGCAGCCAATCACCTCAAGAGACCCAGTACTTC	CASSQSPQETQYF
NA	NA	TRBV4-1	TRBJ2-4	TGCGCCAGCAGCTCCACACTAGCCAAAAACATTCAGTACTTC	CASSSTLAKNIQYF
NA	NA	TRBV19	TRBJ2-5	TGTGCCAGCCGTGACTGGAAACAAGAGACCCAGTACTTC	CASRDWKQETQYF
NA	NA	TRBV7-9	TRBJ2-3	TGTGCCAGCACCAATCTCGGGAGTGCCACAGATACGCAGTATTTT	CASTNLGSATDTQYF
NA	few	TRBV18	TRBJ1-2	TGTGCCAGCTCCCCAGGGGAGTATGGCTACACCTTC	CASSPGEYGYTF
TRBD2	NA	TRBV28	TRBJ2-5	TGTGCCAGCAGTCTAAAACTAGCGGAAGAGACCCAGTACTTC	CASSLKLAEETQYF
NA	NA	TRBV9	TRBJ1-5	TGTGCCAGCAGCGTAGGATGGAGACGGAGCAATCAGCCCCAGCATTTT	CASSVGWRRSNQPQHF
NA	NA	TRBV10-3	TRBJ2-2	TGTGCCACCCCCCTATCTGGCGGGGAGCTGTTTTTT	CATPLSGGELFF
NA	few	TRBV28	TRBJ2-7	TGTGCCAGCAGTTTTCAGGGGGGCTCCTACGAGCAGTACTTC	CASSFQGGSYEQYF
NA	NA	TRBV2	TRBJ1-6	TGTGCCAGCATTCCAGGGTTCAATAATTCACCCCTCCACTTT	CASIPGFNNSPLHF
NA	NA	TRBV5-6	TRBJ1-2	TGTGCCAGCAGCTTTCGGGACGGCAGTAACTATGGCTACACCTTC	CASSFRDGSNYGYTF
NA	few	TRBV6-1	TRBJ1-5	TGTGCCTCAAAACCGGGGAATCAGCCCCAGCATTTT	CASKPGNQPQHF
NA	NA	TRBV7-8	TRBJ1-2	TGTGCCAGCAGCTTAGCACAGGAGGTTGGTGGCTACACCTTC	CASSLAQEVGGYTF
TRBD1	NA	TRBV2	TRBJ2-7	TGTGCCAGCAGTCAGGGGGATATTAACGAGCAGTACTTC	CASSQGDINEQYF
NA	NA	TRBV5-1	TRBJ2-3	TGCGCTTCCGCGCCTGCTAGCACAGATACGCAGTATTTT	CASAPASTDTQYF
NA	NA	TRBV5-1	TRBJ2-5	TGCGCCAGCAGCTGGAAAGGACCAAGTCAAGAGACCCAGTACTTC	CASSWKGPSQETQYF
NA	NA	TRBV7-3	TRBJ2-1	TGTGCCAGCAGCTTAATGGGAGACTTGAAGGATGAGCAGTTCTTC	CASSLMGDLKDEQFF
NA	NA	TRBV28	TRBJ1-2	TGTGCCAGCGAATTTGGACAGAACTATGGCTACACCTTC	CASEFGQNYGYTF
TRBD2	NA	TRBV7-7	TRBJ2-1	TGTGCTAGCAGCTTAGATCCAGCGGCCCCACCGGGGGGGCAGTTCTTC	CASSLDPAAPPGGQFF
TRBD1	once	TRBV30	TRBJ1-5	TGTGCCCTGGAGGAGGGGACAGCTACGAATCAGCCCCAGCATTTT	CALEEGTATNQPQHF
NA	NA	TRBV12-3/TRBV12-4	TRBJ2-1	TGTGCCAGCAGTCATGGTGTCGTCAATGAGCAGTTCTTC	CASSHGVVNEQFF
TRBD2	NA	TRBV5-1	TRBJ2-3	TGCGCCAGCAGCGGAGGACTAGCGGGGGGCCAAAGCACAGATACGCAGTATTTT	CASSGGLAGGQSTDTQYF
TRBD1	NA	TRBV25-1	TRBJ2-7	TGTGCCAGCAGTTTGGACAGGATACCCTACGAGCAGTACTTC	CASSLDRIPYEQYF
TRBD1	NA	TRBV19	TRBJ1-5	TGTGCCAGTAGTATAGGTACAGGGGGCTCTCTGTCCCAGCATTTT	CASSIGTGGSLSQHF
NA	NA	TRBV6-5	TRBJ1-1	TGTGCCAGCAGTTCCCCCCGAGAGGGGGACCCTGAAGCTTTCTTT	CASSSPREGDPEAFF
TRBD2	few	TRBV19	TRBJ2-3	TGTGCCAGTAATCCGGGGGGAGATACGCAGTATTTT	CASNPGGDTQYF
TRBD2	NA	TRBV7-6	TRBJ2-1	TGTGCCAGCAGCTTACTAGCGGGGTACAATGAGCAGTTCTTC	CASSLLAGYNEQFF
NA	NA	TRBV6-5	TRBJ2-7	TGTGCCACTGGGAAGGGACTGAACTACGAGCAGTACTTC	CATGKGLNYEQYF
NA	NA	TRBV19	TRBJ1-6	TGTGCCAGTAGTAGCGACACTTACGGGGATTCACCCCTCCACTTT	CASSSDTYGDSPLHF
NA	NA	TRBV3-1/TRBV3-2	TRBJ1-2	TGTGCCAGCAGCCAAAATTGGGGGCGAGCGACCTCTAACTATGGCTACACCTTC	CASSQNWGRATSNYGYTF
NA	NA	TRBV9	TRBJ2-6	TGTGCCAGCAGCGTGGGAGGGGCCAACGTCCTGACTTTC	CASSVGGANVLTF
TRBD1	once	TRBV16	TRBJ1-1	TGTGCCAGCAGCCATTTCGACAGGGTGGGCACTGAAGCTTTCTTT	CASSHFDRVGTEAFF
NA	NA	TRBV12-3/TRBV12-4	TRBJ2-1	TGTGCCAGCAGCAAGGGTAGGGACAATGAGCAGTTCTTC	CASSKGRDNEQFF
TRBD1	NA	TRBV7-9	TRBJ1-1	TGTGCCAGCAGCCAATCCGGGACAGGGATGAACACTGAAGCTTTCTTT	CASSQSGTGMNTEAFF
NA	NA	TRBV5-1	TRBJ2-3	TGCGCCAGCGGGCAGGGAAGCACAGATACGCAGTATTTT	CASGQGSTDTQYF